This T cell receptor beta chain stems from a study of T cell changes during pregnancy in multiple sclerosis. This clone is medium-sized by share. The assay was immunoSEQ multiplex PCR, and TCRdb's table has in-frame clones only and misses some. Of 35,000 to 50,000 clones listed, around 92% were seen once; the top ten hold nearly 2%. The V gene lost 5 bases and the J gene lost 1 base, with 5 bases spanning the gap. The CDR3 consists of 11 residues. CDR1 GTSNPN and CDR2 SVGIG come from the germline V gene (reference sequence). The receptor comes from a female donor in good health, enrolled as a control in a pregnancy study. This chain uses TRBV30 with TRBJ1-1; D uncertain. The sequences come from CD4+ T cells from peripheral blood mononuclear cells, collected after pregnancy. As DNA, the CDR3 is TGTGCCTGGCTCAGGAACACTGAAGCTTTCTTT. It specifies CAWLRNTEAFF.